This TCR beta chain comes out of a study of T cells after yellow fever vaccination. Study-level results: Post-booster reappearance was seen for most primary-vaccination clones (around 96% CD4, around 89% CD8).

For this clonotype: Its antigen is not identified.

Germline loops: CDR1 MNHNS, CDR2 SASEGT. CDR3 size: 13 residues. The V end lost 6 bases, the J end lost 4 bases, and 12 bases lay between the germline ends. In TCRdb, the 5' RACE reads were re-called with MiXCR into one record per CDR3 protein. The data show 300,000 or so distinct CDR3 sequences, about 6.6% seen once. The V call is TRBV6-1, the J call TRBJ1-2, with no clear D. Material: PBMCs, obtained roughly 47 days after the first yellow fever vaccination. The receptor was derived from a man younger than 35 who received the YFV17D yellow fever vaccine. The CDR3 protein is CASRNSSTYGYTF. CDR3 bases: TGTGCCAGCAGGAACAGCAGTACCTATGGCTACACCTTC.